The entry that follows covers one T cell receptor beta chain sequence. This sample is part of a study of blood T cell repertoires in COVID-19. About the research overall: Some COVID-19 samples were acute and others convalescent; all came from the United States, Italy and Spain. Sample material is recorded as cDNA or gDNA derived from T cells, B-cell-depleted T cells, or PBMCs.

The CDR3 totals 14 residues. Germline V CDR1 and CDR2: SNHLY, FYNNEI. Germline trimming cut 5 bases from V and 1 base from J; bases unmatched to any gene: 4. Original handling: Using reference gene primer amplification, nucleated cell counts were estimated. Libraries were prepared by immunoSEQ multiplex PCR; TCRdb keeps only in-frame clonotypes and omits some of them. The D gene and trimming were derived from the DNA, and the V and J assignments and clone size from that table. This table holds 270,000 or so clones, over 75% found once. The chain couples TRBV2 to TRBJ1-1; 7 nucleotides line up with TRBD1. This receptor was taken from a human donor in a cohort sampled during active COVID-19. Material for sequencing was peripheral blood. CDR3 in amino acids: CASSRDRENTEAFF. The CDR3 region has the DNA TGTGCCAGCAGTCGTGACAGGGAGAACACTGAAGCTTTCTTT.